Listed below are T cell receptor beta chains from one sample, sequenced in a study of CD8 T cells in Susac syndrome. TCRdb processed the immunoSEQ multiplex PCR reads anew with MiXCR; each CDR3 protein has one entry. Of some 150,000 distinct CDR3 sequences listed, roughly 95% are singletons. The sequenced sample consisted of CD8+ T cells from PBMCs. The receptors derive from a human donor with multiple sclerosis. Each CDR3 is given with its conserved first and last residue. The D gene is left open where the match is weak. Clone sizes are given selectively: once, few, many, or a class where the clone is expanded.

v_gene: TRBV7-8; d_gene: NA; abundance: NA; j_gene: TRBJ1-5; CDR3nt: TGTGCCAGCAGCCCAGGGTTACAGCCCCAGCATTTT; CDR3aa: CASSPGLQPQHF
v_gene: TRBV14; d_gene: NA; abundance: NA; j_gene: TRBJ2-1; CDR3nt: TGTGCCAGCAGCCAAGATCTAAGAAGCGAGCAGTTCTTC; CDR3aa: CASSQDLRSEQFF
v_gene: TRBV12-3/TRBV12-4; d_gene: NA; abundance: NA; j_gene: TRBJ2-3; CDR3nt: TGTGCCAGCAGCGGGACGGACACAGATACGCAGTATTTT; CDR3aa: CASSGTDTDTQYF
v_gene: TRBV18; d_gene: TRBD1; abundance: NA; j_gene: TRBJ1-1; CDR3nt: TGTGCCAGCTCACCAGGGACAGGCATGAACACTGAAGCTTTCTTT; CDR3aa: CASSPGTGMNTEAFF
v_gene: TRBV3-1; d_gene: NA; abundance: NA; j_gene: TRBJ2-7; CDR3nt: TGTGCCAGCAGCCAATTCCAGTCAAGCTACGAGCAGTACTTC; CDR3aa: CASSQFQSSYEQYF
v_gene: TRBV15; d_gene: NA; abundance: NA; j_gene: TRBJ1-1; CDR3nt: TGTGCCACCAGCAGATCCGGGCAGGACACTGAAGCTTTCTTT; CDR3aa: CATSRSGQDTEAFF
v_gene: TRBV29-1; d_gene: NA; abundance: NA; j_gene: TRBJ2-2; CDR3nt: TGCAGCGTTTCCACAGGGTCCAACACCGGGGAGCTGTTTTTT; CDR3aa: CSVSTGSNTGELFF
v_gene: TRBV13; d_gene: NA; abundance: NA; j_gene: TRBJ2-5; CDR3nt: TGTGCCAGCAGCCTCCTTGAGACAGGCAACCAAGAGACCCAGTACTTC; CDR3aa: CASSLLETGNQETQYF
v_gene: TRBV9; d_gene: TRBD1; abundance: NA; j_gene: TRBJ2-5; CDR3nt: TGTGCCAGCAGCGCCTCGACAGGGGGCGTGGAGACCCAGTACTTC; CDR3aa: CASSASTGGVETQYF
v_gene: TRBV5-4; d_gene: TRBD2; abundance: NA; j_gene: TRBJ2-5; CDR3nt: TGTGCCAGCAGCTTGAACGGGGGGCAAGAGACCCAGTACTTC; CDR3aa: CASSLNGGQETQYF
v_gene: TRBV12-3/TRBV12-4; d_gene: NA; abundance: NA; j_gene: TRBJ2-5; CDR3nt: TGTGCCAGCAGGGAGCCCAACCAAGAGACCCAGTACTTC; CDR3aa: CASREPNQETQYF
v_gene: TRBV30; d_gene: NA; abundance: NA; j_gene: TRBJ1-2; CDR3nt: TGTGCCTGGAGATCTCTGGACGTAGTCTATGGCTACACCTTC; CDR3aa: CAWRSLDVVYGYTF
v_gene: TRBV4-1; d_gene: NA; abundance: NA; j_gene: TRBJ1-5; CDR3nt: TGCGCCAGCAGCCAGTGGCCCGTGGACCAGCCCCAGCATTTT; CDR3aa: CASSQWPVDQPQHF
v_gene: TRBV20-1; d_gene: NA; abundance: NA; j_gene: TRBJ1-1; CDR3nt: TGCAGTGGTGTCGGCCTGGGGGACACTGAAGCTTTCTTT; CDR3aa: CSGVGLGDTEAFF
v_gene: TRBV11-2; d_gene: TRBD1; abundance: NA; j_gene: TRBJ2-7; CDR3nt: TGTGCCAGCAGCAGTGGACAGGCCCCCTCCTACGAGCAGTACTTC; CDR3aa: CASSSGQAPSYEQYF
v_gene: TRBV6-2/TRBV6-3; d_gene: NA; abundance: NA; j_gene: TRBJ2-3; CDR3nt: TGTGCCAGCGAGCTGGGGAGCAGTGGAGGTACGCAGTATTTT; CDR3aa: CASELGSSGGTQYF
v_gene: TRBV10-3; d_gene: NA; abundance: NA; j_gene: TRBJ2-1; CDR3nt: TGTGCCATCAAATCCGGGACTTACTCCTACAATGAGCAGTTCTTC; CDR3aa: CAIKSGTYSYNEQFF
v_gene: TRBV14; d_gene: NA; abundance: NA; j_gene: TRBJ2-5; CDR3nt: TGTGCCAGCAGCCTTCGGACAGACCCGCAAGAGACCCAGTACTTC; CDR3aa: CASSLRTDPQETQYF
v_gene: TRBV24-1; d_gene: TRBD1; abundance: NA; j_gene: TRBJ2-7; CDR3nt: TGTGCCACCAGTGATCTCAGGGGGATGGACGAGCAGTACTTC; CDR3aa: CATSDLRGMDEQYF
v_gene: TRBV5-1; d_gene: NA; abundance: NA; j_gene: TRBJ2-7; CDR3nt: TGCGCCAGCAGCGAACCTGTGGGGCAACTCTACGAGCAGTACTTC; CDR3aa: CASSEPVGQLYEQYF
v_gene: TRBV9; d_gene: TRBD2; abundance: NA; j_gene: TRBJ2-3; CDR3nt: TGTGCCAGCAGCGTAGTAGCGGGGGGGCCAGATACGCAGTATTTT; CDR3aa: CASSVVAGGPDTQYF
v_gene: TRBV29-1; d_gene: TRBD2; abundance: NA; j_gene: TRBJ2-1; CDR3nt: TGCAGCGTTGAAGATCCTAGCGGGGGGGCATGGAATGAGCAGTTCTTC; CDR3aa: CSVEDPSGGAWNEQFF
v_gene: TRBV30; d_gene: NA; abundance: NA; j_gene: TRBJ2-7; CDR3nt: TGTGCCTGGAGTATCGCCTCCTACGAGCAGTACTTC; CDR3aa: CAWSIASYEQYF
v_gene: TRBV5-6; d_gene: NA; abundance: NA; j_gene: TRBJ1-2; CDR3nt: TGTGCCAGCAGCTTGTTCGTCCCAGGCGAGGGCTACACCTTC; CDR3aa: CASSLFVPGEGYTF
v_gene: TRBV7-9; d_gene: NA; abundance: NA; j_gene: TRBJ2-3; CDR3nt: TGTGCCAGCAGCTTTCGAACCATATCCAGCACAGATACGCAGTATTTT; CDR3aa: CASSFRTISSTDTQYF
v_gene: TRBV5-1; d_gene: TRBD1; abundance: NA; j_gene: TRBJ2-7; CDR3nt: TGCGCCAGCAGCCCGTGGGACAGGGGTCCCTACGAGCAGTACTTC; CDR3aa: CASSPWDRGPYEQYF
v_gene: TRBV27; d_gene: TRBD2; abundance: NA; j_gene: TRBJ2-1; CDR3nt: TGTGCCAGCAGTTTATTCCCGACTAGCGGGGGGTCCTACAATGAGCAGTTCTTC; CDR3aa: CASSLFPTSGGSYNEQFF
v_gene: TRBV2; d_gene: NA; abundance: once; j_gene: TRBJ2-2; CDR3nt: TGTGCCAGCAGTGATCCCGTGGCAGGGCTCTCCCTTGGCACCGGGGAGCTGTTTTTT; CDR3aa: CASSDPVAGLSLGTGELFF
v_gene: TRBV5-4; d_gene: NA; abundance: NA; j_gene: TRBJ1-2; CDR3nt: TGTGCCAGCACCGGAGAGACCGTGCATTATGGCTACACCTTC; CDR3aa: CASTGETVHYGYTF
v_gene: TRBV20-1; d_gene: NA; abundance: NA; j_gene: TRBJ1-1; CDR3nt: TGCAGTGCTATTGAGTTGAACACTGAAGCTTTCTTT; CDR3aa: CSAIELNTEAFF
v_gene: TRBV15; d_gene: NA; abundance: NA; j_gene: TRBJ1-2; CDR3nt: TGTGCCACCAGCCCTCGACCGGGGCTTAACTATGGCTACACCTTC; CDR3aa: CATSPRPGLNYGYTF
v_gene: TRBV7-2; d_gene: TRBD1; abundance: NA; j_gene: TRBJ1-3; CDR3nt: TGTGCCAGCAGCATGACAGGGCTCTCTGGAAACACCATATATTTT; CDR3aa: CASSMTGLSGNTIYF